The 6 T cell receptor beta chains below come from one sample, sequenced in a study of neoadjuvant anti-PD-1 for oral cavity cancer. Assay: immunoSEQ multiplex PCR; the TCRdb copy retains only in-frame clones and omits some. Of about 72,000 clones listed, about 83% are singletons. Sequenced material: PBMCs, taken before nivolumab (anti-PD-1) treatment. The receptors were gathered from a person aged 40-85 years with oral cavity squamous cell carcinoma.

V is TRBV6-1 and J is TRBJ1-5; maybe TRBD1 (6 bases). Deletions cut 3 bases from V and 3 bases from J, with 12 bases between. Germline V gene lookup returns CDR1 MNHNS and CDR2 SASEGT. The CDR3 is 15 amino acids. The CDR3 spells CASSDSGGINQPQHF. DNA of the CDR3: TGTGCCAGCAGTGATTCGGGGGGCATCAATCAGCCCCAGCATTTT.

V is TRBV7-9 and J is TRBJ1-4; a weak D match, TRBD1 (6 bases). V was trimmed by 2 bases and J by 6 bases, leaving 13 bases between them. CDR1 and CDR2 from the germline V gene are SEHNR and FQNEAQ (reference sequence). The CDR3 runs to 15 residues. Written as DNA, the CDR3 is TGTGCCAGCAGCTTAAGTGAGGGGGAGGATGAAAAACTGTTTTTT. Its translation: CASSLSEGEDEKLFF.

This sequence joins TRBV5-1 and TRBJ1-5, with 7 bases fitting TRBD1. Per germline, CDR1 SGHRS and CDR2 YFSETQ. The CDR3 covers 15 residues. J was trimmed by 5 bases and V by 0 bases; bases with no gene match: 5. CDR3 sequence: CASSLDGDRYQPQHF. The CDR3, as DNA: TGCGCCAGCAGCTTGGATGGGGACAGATATCAGCCCCAGCATTTT.

V and J are TRBV5-4 and TRBJ2-7; the D gene is possibly TRBD1 (5 bases). Germline V lookup: CDR1 SGHNT, CDR2 YYREEE (reference sequence). The length of the CDR3 is 14 residues. The V and J ends lost 6 bases and 7 bases respectively, with 20 bases between them. Here the CDR3 reads CASTPDMAFREQYF. DNA of the CDR3: TGTGCCAGCACCCCGGACATGGCATTTAGAGAGCAGTACTTC.

This clone was counted once. The chain combines TRBV6-6 with TRBJ1-5, with no clear D. CDR1 and CDR2 (germline): MNHNY, SVGAGI (reference sequence). V dropped 4 bases and J dropped 0 bases, with 7 bases sitting between them. The CDR3 is 14 residues long. CDR3 DNA: TGTGCCAGCAGTTTACGGAATAGCAATCAGCCCCAGCATTTT. Its translation is CASSLRNSNQPQHF.

This chain links TRBV5-1 with TRBJ2-3; the match to TRBD2 covers 8 bases. The V gene end was trimmed by 1 base and the J gene end by 0 bases; junction bases not matched to a gene: 1. Germline V CDR1 and CDR2: SGHRS, YFSETQ. The CDR3 is 15 residues long. CDR3 region: CASSLLAGSTDTQYF. The CDR3 DNA reads TGCGCCAGCAGCTTGTTAGCGGGGAGCACAGATACGCAGTATTTT.